This T cell receptor (beta chain) was obtained from a study of cytomegalovirus exposure and HLA in healthy donors. The trim removed 4 bases at V and 0 bases at J, leaving 9 bases unmatched. The V gene's germline CDR1 is SGHVS and CDR2 FQNEAQ. The CDR3 length is 16 residues. The PCR contained 60 Vbeta and 13 Jbeta primers. Clones were sequenced by immunoSEQ multiplex PCR, and TCRdb holds only the in-frame ones, with some missing. Of about 140,000 clones detected, roughly 76% appear once; the ten largest clones hold less than 3%. Study-wide results and caveats: Highest at DRB1 and lowest at HLA-C, TCR association rates differed among HLA loci in a later analysis. Cytomegalovirus-associated TCR beta chains were listed, numbering some 170. As a later analysis showed, several of the most significant clusters appeared to be linked to common viral pathogens.

As concerns this clone: Its antigen is as yet unknown.

Though nominally healthy at sampling, donors likely had unrecorded immune exposures. The TCR was taken from a young woman in good health and CMV-seronegative. The sequenced sample consisted of PBMCs. This chain joins TRBV7-8 and TRBJ2-7; TRBD2 agrees at 7 bases. The CDR3 loop reads CASSSAGAGFSYEQYF. The CDR3 DNA reads TGTGCCAGCAGCTCCGCGGGAGCCGGTTTCTCCTACGAGCAGTACTTC.